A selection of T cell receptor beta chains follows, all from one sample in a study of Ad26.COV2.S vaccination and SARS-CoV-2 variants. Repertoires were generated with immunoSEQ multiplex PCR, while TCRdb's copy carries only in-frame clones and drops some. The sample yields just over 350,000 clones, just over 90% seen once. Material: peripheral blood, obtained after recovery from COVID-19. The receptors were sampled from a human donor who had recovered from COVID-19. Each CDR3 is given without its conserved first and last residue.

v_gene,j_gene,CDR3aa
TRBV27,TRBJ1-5,ASSLSHGTPYSNQPQH
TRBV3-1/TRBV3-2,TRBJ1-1,ASSSKGQGRTEAF
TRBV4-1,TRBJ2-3,ASSPTQKGSSGGTDTQY
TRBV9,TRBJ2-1,ASSFKNGGVKQF
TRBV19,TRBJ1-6,ASSGTGFFSPLH
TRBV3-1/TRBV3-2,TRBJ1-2,ASSSRTDKTSYGYT
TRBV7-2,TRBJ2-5,ASSSGQIQETQY
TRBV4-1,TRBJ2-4,ASSRLGGRENIQY
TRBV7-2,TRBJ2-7,ASSRGGAYEQY
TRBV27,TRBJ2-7,ASGIGVSYEQY
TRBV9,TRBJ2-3,ASSVWGEPDDTQY
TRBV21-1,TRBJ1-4,ASSRGTGVINEKLF
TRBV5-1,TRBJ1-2,ASSGTTGIPYGYT
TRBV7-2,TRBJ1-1,ASSHGTAEAF
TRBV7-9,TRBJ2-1,ASSRGTSGGSSYNEQF
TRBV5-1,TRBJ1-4,ASSEIGQILNEKLF
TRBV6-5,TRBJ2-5,ASSIAGQETQY
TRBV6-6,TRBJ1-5,ASSYEGGGAPQH
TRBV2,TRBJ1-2,ASSERGNYGYT
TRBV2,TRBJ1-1,ASSERGTTEAF
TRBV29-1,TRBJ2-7,SVARDSYEQY
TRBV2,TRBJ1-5,ASSPVGMGGNQPQH
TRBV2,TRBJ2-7,ASIRDRGYEQY
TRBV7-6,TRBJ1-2,ASSLGTGEDGYT
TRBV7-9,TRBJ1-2,ASSLSWEGYT
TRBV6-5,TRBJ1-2,ASSPRKEDYGYT
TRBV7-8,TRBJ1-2,ALGGQGVGGYT
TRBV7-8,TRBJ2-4,ASSWGLAGDYIQY
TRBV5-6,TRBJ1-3,ASAYTGSGNTIY
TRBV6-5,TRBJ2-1,ASSYPSGTGNEQF
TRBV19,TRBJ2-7,ASSFGGGSYEQY
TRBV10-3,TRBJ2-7,AISDRGPYEQY
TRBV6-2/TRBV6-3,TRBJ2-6,ASSYSIKDRIHLSGANVLT
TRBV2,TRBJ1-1,ASSEVRYEAF
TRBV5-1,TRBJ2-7,ASSSPSGEYEQY
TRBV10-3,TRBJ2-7,AISNGQGSYEQY
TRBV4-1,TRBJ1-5,ASSQGQRHQGFQPQH
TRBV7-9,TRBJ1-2,ASSLKGQGDPYGYT
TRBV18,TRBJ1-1,ASSRNLGGRGTEAF
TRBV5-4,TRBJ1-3,ASSLTSGSGNTIY
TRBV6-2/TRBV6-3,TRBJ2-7,ASSYSGDRDYEQY
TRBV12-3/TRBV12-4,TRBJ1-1,ASSLGSPVAF
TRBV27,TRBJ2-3,ASSLRGRSTDTQY
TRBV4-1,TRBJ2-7,ASSQVNLGFQDEQY
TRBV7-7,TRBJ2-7,ASSLSGGEQY
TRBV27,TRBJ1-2,ASGDRGHLYGYT
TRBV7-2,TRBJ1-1,ASSLIGAYEAF
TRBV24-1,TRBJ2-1,ATSDRTAYNEQF
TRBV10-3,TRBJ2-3,AISDRGGADTQY
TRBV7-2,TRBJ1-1,ASSLVGIEAF